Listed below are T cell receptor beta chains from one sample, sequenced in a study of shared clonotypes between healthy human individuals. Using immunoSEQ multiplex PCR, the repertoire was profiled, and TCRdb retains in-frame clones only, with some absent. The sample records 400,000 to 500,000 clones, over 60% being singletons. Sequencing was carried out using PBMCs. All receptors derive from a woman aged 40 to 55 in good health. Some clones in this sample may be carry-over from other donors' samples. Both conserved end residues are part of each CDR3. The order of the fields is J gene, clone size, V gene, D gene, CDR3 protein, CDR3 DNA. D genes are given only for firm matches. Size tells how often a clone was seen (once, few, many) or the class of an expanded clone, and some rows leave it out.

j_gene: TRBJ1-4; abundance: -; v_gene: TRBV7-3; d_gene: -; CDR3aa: CASSRSVNEKLFF; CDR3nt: TGTGCCAGCAGCCGGTCGGTTAATGAAAAACTGTTTTTT
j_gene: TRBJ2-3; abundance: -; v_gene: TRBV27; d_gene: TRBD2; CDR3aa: CASSATLADLPDTQYF; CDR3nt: TGTGCCAGCAGTGCGACACTAGCGGACCTCCCAGATACGCAGTATTTT
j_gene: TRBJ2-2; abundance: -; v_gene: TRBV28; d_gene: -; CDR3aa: CASSRRIPGELFF; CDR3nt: TGTGCCAGCAGCCGGAGGATTCCCGGGGAGCTGTTTTTT
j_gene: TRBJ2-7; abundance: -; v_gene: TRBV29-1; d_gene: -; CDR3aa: CSVEIGTPVKYF; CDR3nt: TGCAGCGTTGAAATCGGGACTCCGGTTAAGTACTTC
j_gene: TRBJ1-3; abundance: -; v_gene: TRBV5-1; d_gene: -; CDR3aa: CASSLAELGNTIYF; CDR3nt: TGCGCCAGCAGCTTGGCTGAGTTAGGAAACACCATATATTTT
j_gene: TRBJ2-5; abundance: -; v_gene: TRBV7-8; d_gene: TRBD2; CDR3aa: CASGTLADLGETQYF; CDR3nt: TGTGCCAGCGGGACACTAGCGGACTTGGGGGAGACCCAGTACTTC
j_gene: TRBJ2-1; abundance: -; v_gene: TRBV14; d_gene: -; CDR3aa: CASSGREFEQFF; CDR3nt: TGTGCCAGCAGCGGCCGGGAGTTTGAGCAGTTCTTC
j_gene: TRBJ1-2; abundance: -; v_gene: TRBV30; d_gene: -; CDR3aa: CAWSPNGNYGYTF; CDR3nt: TGTGCCTGGAGCCCTAATGGTAACTATGGCTACACCTTC
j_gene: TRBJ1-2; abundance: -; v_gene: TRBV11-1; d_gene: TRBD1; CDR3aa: CASSLDFEGATPLGWGYTF; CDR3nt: TGTGCCAGCAGCTTAGATTTCGAGGGGGCTACACCCTTAGGATGGGGCTACACCTTC
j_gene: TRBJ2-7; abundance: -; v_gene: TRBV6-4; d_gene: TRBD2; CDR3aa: CASSDSCGRKGYRYF; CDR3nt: TGTGCCAGCAGTGACTCGTGCGGGAGGAAAGGGTATCGGTACTTC
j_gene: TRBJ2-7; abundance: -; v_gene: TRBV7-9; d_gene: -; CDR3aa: CASSLLLKGYEQYF; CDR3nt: TGTGCCAGCAGCTTGTTGCTTAAAGGCTACGAGCAATACTTC
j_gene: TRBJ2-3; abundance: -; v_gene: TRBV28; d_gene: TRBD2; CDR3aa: CASSLYLAGVPGDTQYF; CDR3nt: TGTGCCAGCAGTTTATACCTAGCGGGAGTCCCCGGAGATACGCAGTATTTT
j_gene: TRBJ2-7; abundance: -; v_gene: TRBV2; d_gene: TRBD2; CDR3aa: CASSAPGLVAYEQYF; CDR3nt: TGTGCCAGCAGCGCACCGGGACTAGTGGCGTACGAGCAGTACTTC
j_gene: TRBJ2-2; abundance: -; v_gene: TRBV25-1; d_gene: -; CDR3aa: CASSGFDGGSGELFF; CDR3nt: TGTGCCAGCAGTGGATTCGATGGGGGGTCCGGGGAGCTGTTTTTT
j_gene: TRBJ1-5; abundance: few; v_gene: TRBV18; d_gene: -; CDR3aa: CASSPKGEGNQPQHF; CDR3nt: TGTGCCAGCTCACCGAAGGGAGAGGGAAATCAGCCCCAGCATTTT
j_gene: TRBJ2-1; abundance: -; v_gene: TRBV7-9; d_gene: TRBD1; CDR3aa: CASSEANRGRKFF; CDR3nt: TGTGCCAGCAGCGAAGCAAACAGGGGGCGTAAGTTCTTC
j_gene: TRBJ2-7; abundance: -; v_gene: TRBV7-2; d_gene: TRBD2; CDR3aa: CASSLRAGALEQYF; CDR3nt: TGTGCCAGCAGCTTGAGGGCGGGAGCTCTCGAGCAGTACTTC
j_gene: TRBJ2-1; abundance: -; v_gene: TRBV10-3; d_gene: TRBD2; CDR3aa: CAISDRDGRLAGKNEQFF; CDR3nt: TGTGCCATCAGTGATCGGGATGGTAGACTAGCGGGGAAAAATGAGCAGTTCTTC
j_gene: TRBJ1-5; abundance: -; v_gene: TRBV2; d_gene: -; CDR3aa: CASSEARAITDQPQHF; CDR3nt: TGTGCCAGCAGTGAAGCGCGGGCCATTACCGATCAGCCCCAGCATTTT
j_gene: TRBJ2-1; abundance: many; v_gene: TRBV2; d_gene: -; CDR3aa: CASSAWKATDNEQFF; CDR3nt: TGTGCCAGCAGTGCCTGGAAGGCCACCGACAATGAGCAGTTCTTC
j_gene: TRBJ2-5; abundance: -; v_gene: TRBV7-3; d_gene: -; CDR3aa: CASSSGFGQETQYF; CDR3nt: TGTGCCAGCAGCTCCGGGTTCGGCCAAGAGACCCAGTACTTC
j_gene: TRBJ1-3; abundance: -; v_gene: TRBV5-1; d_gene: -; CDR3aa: CASSLAAGTGNTIYF; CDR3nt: TGCGCCAGCAGCTTGGCCGCAGGAACTGGAAACACCATATATTTT
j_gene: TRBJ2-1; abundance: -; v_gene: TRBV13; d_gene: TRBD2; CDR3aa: CASSDTGTSRNEQFF; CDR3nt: TGTGCCAGCAGCGACACCGGGACTAGCCGAAATGAGCAGTTCTTC
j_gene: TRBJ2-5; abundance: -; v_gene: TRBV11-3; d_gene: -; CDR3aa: CASSLDREETQYF; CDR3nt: TGTGCCAGCAGCTTAGACCGAGAGGAGACCCAGTACTTC
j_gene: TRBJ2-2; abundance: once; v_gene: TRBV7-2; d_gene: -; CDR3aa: CASSFLSGLGVFGGELFF; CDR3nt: TGTGCCAGCAGCTTTCTATCGGGGCTGGGCGTTTTCGGCGGGGAGCTGTTTTTT
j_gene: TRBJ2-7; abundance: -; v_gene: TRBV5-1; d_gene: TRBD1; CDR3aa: CASSPGTGVYEQYF; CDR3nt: TGCGCCAGCAGCCCCGGGACAGGGGTCTACGAGCAGTACTTC
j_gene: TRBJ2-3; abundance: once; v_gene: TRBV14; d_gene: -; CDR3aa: CASSQVRTDTQYF; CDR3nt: TGTGCCAGCAGCCAAGTTAGGACAGATACGCAGTATTTT
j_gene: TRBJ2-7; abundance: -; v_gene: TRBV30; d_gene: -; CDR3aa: CAWSPGLIHEQYF; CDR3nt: TGTGCCTGGAGCCCCGGACTGATCCACGAGCAGTACTTC
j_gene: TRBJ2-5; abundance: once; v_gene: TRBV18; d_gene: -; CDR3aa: CASSRGALETQYF; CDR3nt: TGTGCCAGCTCACGCGGGGCCCTGGAGACCCAGTACTTC
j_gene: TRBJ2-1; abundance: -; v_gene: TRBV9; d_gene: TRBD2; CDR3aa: CASSVDPSGRADEQFF; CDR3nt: TGTGCCAGCAGCGTAGATCCTAGCGGGAGGGCCGATGAGCAGTTCTTC
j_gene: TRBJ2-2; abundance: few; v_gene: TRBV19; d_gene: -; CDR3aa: CASSIATRSGELFF; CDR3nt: TGTGCCAGTAGTATCGCCACTAGGAGCGGGGAGCTGTTTTTT
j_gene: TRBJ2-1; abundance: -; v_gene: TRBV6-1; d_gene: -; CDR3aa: CASSGNKYKQFF; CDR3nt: TGTGCCAGCAGTGGTAACAAGTATAAGCAGTTCTTC